This T cell receptor beta chain was retrieved from a study of blood T cell repertoires in COVID-19. CDR1 and CDR2 (germline): SGHRS, YFSETQ. The CDR3 is 17 amino acids. Unmatched junction bases numbered 10, after V lost 3 bases and J lost 1 base. This table comes from immunoSEQ multiplex PCR, and its TCRdb copy is limited to in-frame clones, with some not included. The sample yields roughly 260,000 clones, 83% seen once. The sequenced material came from PBMCs or T cells enriched from blood (not recorded which). The chain has TRBV5-1 and TRBJ2-3, with 8 positions matching TRBD1. The source of this sequence is a woman in her forties who had been exposed to COVID-19. This chain's CDR3 is CASSSRGPGQGTDTQYF. DNA of the CDR3: TGCGCCAGCAGCTCGCGCGGGCCGGGACAGGGCACAGATACGCAGTATTTT.